This T cell receptor (beta chain) was observed in a study of T cells expressing NK-cell markers. Study-level points and caveats: There remained a lack of clarity about HCMV specificity of expanded NKG2C+ T cell clones. Among several donors, these clonotypes also ranked first in the CD3+CD56-NKG2C+ fraction.

CDR3 length equals 15 residues. Germline-derived CDR1 and CDR2 are LNHDA and SQIVND (reference sequence). As to this clonotype: Antigen: not known.

TCRdb re-called the 5' RACE reads; one entry per CDR3 protein, DNA not given. The repertoire table contains 350,000 to 500,000 distinct CDR3 sequences. The V gene is TRBV19, the J gene TRBJ1-5; without DNA, the TCRdb call of TRBD1 cannot be checked. The TCR originated in a woman aged 18 to 75 in good health. The sequencing input was blood T cells: a sorted CD56 or NKG2C T cell subset, CD4+ or CD8+ T cells, or bulk PBMC T cells (not recorded which). CDR3 residues: CASSPGQAASQPQHF.